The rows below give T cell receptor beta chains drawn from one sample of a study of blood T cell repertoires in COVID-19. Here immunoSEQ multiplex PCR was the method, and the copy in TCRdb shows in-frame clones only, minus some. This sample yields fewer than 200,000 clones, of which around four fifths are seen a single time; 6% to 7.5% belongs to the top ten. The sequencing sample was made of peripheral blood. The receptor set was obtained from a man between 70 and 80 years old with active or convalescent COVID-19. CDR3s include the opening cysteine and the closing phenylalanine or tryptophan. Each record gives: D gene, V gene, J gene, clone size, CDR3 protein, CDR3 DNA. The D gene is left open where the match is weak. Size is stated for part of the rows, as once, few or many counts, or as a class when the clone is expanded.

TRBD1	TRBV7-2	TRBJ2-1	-	CASRPTGTDYNEQFF	TGTGCCAGCAGACCCACCGGGACAGACTACAATGAGCAGTTCTTC
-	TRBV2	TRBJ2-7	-	CASSERRGPYEQYF	TGTGCCAGCAGTGAACGGCGGGGTCCCTACGAGCAGTACTTC
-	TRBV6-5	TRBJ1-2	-	CASSYTQGLVGGYTF	TGTGCCAGCAGTTACACCCAGGGTCTCGTGGGGGGCTACACCTTC
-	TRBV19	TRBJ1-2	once	CASRTNRPFNYGYTF	TGTGCCAGTAGAACGAACAGGCCTTTTAACTATGGCTACACCTTC
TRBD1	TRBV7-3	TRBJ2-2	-	CASSRTGERTGELFF	TGTGCCAGCAGCCGGACAGGGGAGAGGACCGGGGAGCTGTTTTTT
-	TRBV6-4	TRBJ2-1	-	CASRRQVDSEQFF	TGTGCCAGCAGGAGACAGGTAGATTCTGAGCAGTTCTTC
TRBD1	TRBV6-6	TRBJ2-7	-	CASSYQGQGPEQYF	TGTGCCAGCAGTTACCAGGGACAGGGGCCCGAGCAGTACTTC
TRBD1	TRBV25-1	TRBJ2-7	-	CASRGQVGDEQYF	TGTGCCAGCAGAGGACAGGTAGGGGACGAGCAGTACTTC
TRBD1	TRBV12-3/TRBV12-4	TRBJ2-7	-	CASSRDSSYEQYF	TGTGCCAGCAGCCGGGACAGCTCCTACGAGCAGTACTTC
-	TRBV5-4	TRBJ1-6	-	CASSRYRAARDSPLHF	TGTGCCAGCAGTCGGTACAGGGCCGCGAGGGATTCACCCCTCCACTTT
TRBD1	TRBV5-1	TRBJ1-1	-	CASSRQGENTEAFF	TGCGCCAGCAGCCGACAGGGCGAGAACACTGAAGCTTTCTTT
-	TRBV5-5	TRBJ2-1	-	CASSLAGLGHSSYNEQFF	TGTGCCAGCAGCTTGGCCGGGCTGGGACACTCCTCCTACAATGAGCAGTTCTTC
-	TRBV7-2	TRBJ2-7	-	CASSLAPTGEQYF	TGTGCCAGCAGCTTAGCCCCGACCGGGGAGCAGTACTTC
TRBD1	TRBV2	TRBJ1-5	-	CASSEDRGYNQPQHF	TGTGCCAGCAGTGAGGACAGGGGATACAATCAGCCCCAGCATTTT
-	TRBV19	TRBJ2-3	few	CASSIGFRSGESDTQYF	TGTGCCAGTAGTATAGGGTTCCGTTCAGGGGAGTCAGATACGCAGTATTTT
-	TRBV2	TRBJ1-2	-	CASRGLEGGYTF	TGTGCCAGCAGGGGACTAGAGGGGGGCTACACCTTC
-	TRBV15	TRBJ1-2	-	CATSRSGPQGTGYTF	TGTGCCACCAGCAGATCAGGCCCCCAGGGAACTGGCTACACCTTC
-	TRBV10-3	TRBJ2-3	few	CAISDSGVTDTQYF	TGTGCCATCAGTGATTCAGGGGTAACAGATACGCAGTATTTT
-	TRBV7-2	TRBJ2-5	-	CASSLKQGYLQETQYF	TGTGCCAGCAGCTTGAAACAGGGTTATTTGCAAGAGACCCAGTACTTC
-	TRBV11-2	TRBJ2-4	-	CASTPRTEIAKNIQYF	TGTGCCAGCACGCCCAGGACAGAAATAGCCAAAAACATTCAGTACTTC
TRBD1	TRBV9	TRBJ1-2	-	CASSLEGQGPGYTF	TGTGCCAGCAGCTTGGAGGGACAGGGCCCTGGCTACACCTTC
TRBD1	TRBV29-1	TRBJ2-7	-	CSVGETGGYEQYF	TGCAGCGTTGGTGAGACAGGGGGCTACGAGCAGTACTTC
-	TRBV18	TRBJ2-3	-	CASSPWRQSDTQYF	TGTGCCAGCTCACCATGGAGACAGTCTGATACGCAGTATTTT
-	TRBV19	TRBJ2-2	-	CASSIQEAGELFF	TGTGCCAGTAGCATACAGGAGGCTGGGGAGCTGTTTTTT
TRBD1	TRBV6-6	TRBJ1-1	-	CASSYRTGDRAFF	TGTGCCAGCAGTTACCGGACAGGGGATCGGGCTTTCTTT
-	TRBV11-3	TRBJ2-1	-	CASSAGGPYNEQFF	TGTGCCAGCAGCGCCGGGGGACCTTACAATGAGCAGTTCTTC
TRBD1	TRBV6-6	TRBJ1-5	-	CASSTGGGYNQPQHF	TGTGCCAGCTCTACCGGAGGGGGCTACAATCAGCCCCAGCATTTT
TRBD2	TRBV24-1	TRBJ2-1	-	CATSRAGGSYNEQFF	TGTGCCACCAGTCGGGCGGGAGGCAGCTACAATGAGCAGTTCTTC
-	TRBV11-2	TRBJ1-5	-	CASSLGGTTGQPQHF	TGTGCCAGCAGCTTAGGTGGGACTACGGGGCAGCCCCAGCATTTT
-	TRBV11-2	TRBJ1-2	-	CASSFGAGGYTF	TGTGCCAGCAGCTTTGGGGCAGGCGGCTACACCTTC
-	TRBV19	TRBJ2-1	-	CASSNLAYNEQFF	TGTGCCAGTAGTAATCTGGCTTACAATGAGCAGTTCTTC
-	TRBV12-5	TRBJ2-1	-	CASGLDRGSSYNEQFF	TGTGCTAGTGGTTTGGATCGGGGGAGCTCCTACAATGAGCAGTTCTTC
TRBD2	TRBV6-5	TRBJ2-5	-	CASSSMGGGQETQYF	TGTGCCAGCAGTTCAATGGGCGGGGGCCAAGAGACCCAGTACTTC
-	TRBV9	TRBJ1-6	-	CASSAPGSPLHF	TGTGCCAGCAGCGCCCCGGGGTCACCCCTCCACTTT
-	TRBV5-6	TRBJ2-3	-	CASSFPGSPDTQYF	TGTGCCAGCAGCTTCCCAGGGTCCCCAGATACGCAGTATTTT
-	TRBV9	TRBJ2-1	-	CASSVASGYNEQFF	TGTGCCAGCAGCGTAGCCAGCGGATACAATGAGCAGTTCTTC
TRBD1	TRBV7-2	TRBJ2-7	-	CASSLVAGGDFSYEQYF	TGTGCCAGCAGCTTAGTTGCAGGGGGCGACTTCTCCTACGAGCAGTACTTC
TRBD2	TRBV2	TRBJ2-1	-	CASSRISGGEQFF	TGTGCCAGCAGTCGTATTAGCGGGGGCGAGCAGTTCTTC
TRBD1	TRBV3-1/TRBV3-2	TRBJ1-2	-	CASSRLFGEGAHYGYTF	TGTGCCAGCAGCCGCCTGTTCGGTGAGGGGGCGCACTATGGCTACACCTTC
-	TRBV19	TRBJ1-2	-	CASSQDSLNYGYTF	TGTGCCAGTAGTCAGGACAGTCTTAACTATGGCTACACCTTC
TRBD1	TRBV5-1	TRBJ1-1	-	CASSFETGGTEAFF	TGCGCCAGCAGCTTCGAGACAGGGGGCACTGAAGCTTTCTTT
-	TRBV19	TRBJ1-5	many	CASSYQGRSNQPQHF	TGTGCCAGTAGTTACCAGGGCCGCAGCAATCAGCCCCAGCATTTT
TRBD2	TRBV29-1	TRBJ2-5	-	CSVDGSSGSSETQYF	TGCAGCGTTGATGGGTCTAGCGGGAGTTCAGAGACCCAGTACTTC
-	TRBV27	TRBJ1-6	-	CASSFETRNSPLHF	TGTGCCAGCAGTTTTGAAACGAGGAATTCACCCCTCCACTTT
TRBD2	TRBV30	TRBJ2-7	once	CAWSARTSGTLRRREQYF	TGTGCCTGGAGTGCGCGGACTAGCGGGACCCTTCGCCGTCGGGAGCAGTACTTC
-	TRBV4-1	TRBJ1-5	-	CASSQMPPEGEQPQHF	TGCGCCAGCAGCCAAATGCCCCCCGAGGGAGAACAGCCCCAGCATTTT
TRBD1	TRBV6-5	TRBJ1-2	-	CASSYSGTGLFSGYTF	TGTGCCAGCAGTTACTCAGGGACAGGTCTGTTTAGTGGCTACACCTTC
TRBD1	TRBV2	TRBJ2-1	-	CASGKGQGVNNEQFF	TGTGCCAGCGGTAAGGGACAGGGGGTCAACAATGAGCAGTTCTTC
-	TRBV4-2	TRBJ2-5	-	CASSLGQGIGETQYF	TGTGCCAGCAGTTTGGGGCAGGGGATCGGTGAGACCCAGTACTTC
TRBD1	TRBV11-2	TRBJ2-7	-	CASSLDLEQGAHEQYF	TGTGCCAGCAGCTTAGATCTCGAGCAGGGGGCCCACGAGCAGTACTTC
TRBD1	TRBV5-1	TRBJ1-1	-	CASSWSTGKGTEAFF	TGCGCCAGCAGTTGGTCGACAGGGAAGGGCACTGAAGCTTTCTTT
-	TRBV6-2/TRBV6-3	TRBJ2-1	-	CASSYLASAQFF	TGTGCCAGCAGTTACCTGGCTAGCGCACAGTTCTTC
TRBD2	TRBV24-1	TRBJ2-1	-	CATSGSQRGGDVDEQFF	TGTGCCACCAGTGGTTCCCAGCGGGGGGGGGACGTCGATGAGCAGTTCTTC
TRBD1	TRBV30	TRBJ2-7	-	CAWSGQGNGEQYF	TGTGCCTGGTCCGGACAGGGGAATGGCGAGCAGTACTTC
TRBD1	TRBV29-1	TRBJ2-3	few	CSVATGQGMTDTQYF	TGCAGCGTTGCAACGGGACAGGGAATGACAGATACGCAGTATTTT
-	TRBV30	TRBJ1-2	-	CAWSTGLGPYGYTF	TGTGCCTGGTCAACAGGGCTCGGTCCCTATGGCTACACCTTC
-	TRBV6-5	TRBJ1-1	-	CASSYERGNTEAFF	TGTGCCAGCAGTTACGAAAGGGGAAACACTGAAGCTTTCTTT
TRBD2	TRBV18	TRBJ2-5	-	CASSPRFPGGGEETQYF	TGTGCCAGCTCACCTAGGTTTCCGGGAGGCGGAGAAGAGACCCAGTACTTC
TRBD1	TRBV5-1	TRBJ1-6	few	CASSLGQVTGSPLHF	TGCGCCAGCAGCTTAGGACAGGTTACGGGTTCACCCCTCCACTTT
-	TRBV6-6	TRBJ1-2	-	CASSSDRHPPNYGYTF	TGTGCCAGCAGTTCCGACCGACACCCGCCTAACTATGGCTACACCTTC